These 8 T cell receptor beta chains came from one sample sequenced in a study of shared clonotypes between healthy human individuals. Here immunoSEQ multiplex PCR was the method, and the copy in TCRdb shows in-frame clones only, minus some. The data show around 720,000 clones, roughly 72% seen once. The sample comprised memory CD4+ T cells sorted from blood. Subset given: CD45RA-negative fraction. Source of these receptors: a woman aged 25 to 39 in good health.

The rearrangement links TRBV14 to TRBJ2-3; 11 bases are a match to TRBD1. Germline CDR1 and CDR2: SGHDN and FVKESK. Trimming took 4 bases from V and 4 from J; bases not matched to a gene: 7. The CDR3 runs to 16 residues. The CDR3 region has the DNA TGTGCCAGCAGCCGACGGGGACAGGGGGTTGCAGATACGCAGTATTTT. This translates into CASSRRGQGVADTQYF.

This clone occurred a few times. A much larger clone is a single base away; this may be a read error. Other DNA sequences in this specimen translate into the identical CDR3. This chain links TRBV6-6 with TRBJ2-3; D gene ambiguous. CDR1 MNHNY and CDR2 SVGAGI come from the germline V gene (reference sequence). The CDR3 sequence is 12 residues long. V was pared by 2 bases and J by 4 bases, with 4 bases between. CDR3 sequence reads: CASSYAADTQYF. As DNA, the CDR3 is TGTGCCAGCAGTTACGCCGCAGATACGCAGTATTTT.

V is TRBV28 and J is TRBJ1-1; D might be TRBD1 (5 bases). Germline V CDR1 and CDR2: MDHEN, SYDVKM. This CDR3 is built from 14 residues. The V end was cut by 5 bases, the J end by 0 bases, with 10 bases between. The CDR3 protein is CASSAGGVNTEAFF. The CDR3 DNA reads as TGTGCCAGCAGTGCGGGGGGAGTGAACACTGAAGCTTTCTTT.

Notes on this clone: The sample carries other DNA sequences with the same CDR3. The chain has TRBV18 and TRBJ2-7; 11 bases align to TRBD1. Germline V gives CDR1 KGHSH, CDR2 LQKENI. This CDR3 comprises 14 residues. With V trimmed by 3 bases and J by 5 bases, 3 bases remained unmatched. The CDR3 sequence is CASSPGTGGNEQYF. The CDR3 DNA follows: TGTGCCAGCTCACCCGGGACAGGGGGAAACGAGCAGTACTTC.

The V and J genes are TRBV11-2 and TRBJ2-7; 8 bases align to TRBD1. Per germline, CDR1 SGHAT and CDR2 FQNNGV. V shed 7 bases and J 5 bases; nucleotides not matched to a gene: 7. The CDR3 extends over 13 amino acids. CDR3 amino acids: CASTSNRGDEQYF. The CDR3 bases are TGTGCCAGCACCTCAAACAGGGGGGACGAGCAGTACTTC.

This clone has just one count. This rearrangement joins TRBV5-1 to TRBJ2-5; D gene uncertain. There are 14 residues in the CDR3. Germline CDR1 SGHRS, CDR2 YFSETQ. V was trimmed by 6 bases and J by 2 bases, leaving 14 bases between them. In nucleotides, the CDR3 is TGCGCCAGCACCATTGCTAAGCCACAAGAGACCCAGTACTTC. Its protein product is CASTIAKPQETQYF.

A single count supports this clone. V gene TRBV6-1 combines with J gene TRBJ2-1; 8 positions match TRBD1. Trimming at V came to 3 bases and at J to 10 bases, leaving 14 bases not matched to a gene. Germline CDR1 and CDR2: MNHNS and SASEGT. The length of the CDR3 is 16 residues. The CDR3 nucleotides are TGTGCCAGCAGTGAGGTCGGACAGGGTAGTATACGAGAGCAGTTCTTC. This translates into CASSEVGQGSIREQFF.

The chain has TRBV30 and TRBJ1-2, with 7 bases identical to TRBD1. The CDR3 is 12 amino acids. CDR1 GTSNPN and CDR2 SVGIG come from the germline V gene (reference sequence). Trimming took 5 bases from V and 3 from J; bases not matched to a gene: 3. The CDR3 DNA is TGTGCCTGGGGTCAGGGGGACTATGGCTACACCTTC. Its protein product is CAWGQGDYGYTF.